A single sample is the source of the 7 T cell receptor beta chains below, sequenced in a study of radiotherapy plus CTLA-4 blockade in lung cancer. Clones were sequenced by immunoSEQ multiplex PCR, and TCRdb holds only the in-frame ones, with some missing. The sample consists of some 50,000 clones, 79% of them appearing once. The starting material was peripheral blood, obtained from a patient treated with radiotherapy plus ipilimumab. Receptor source: a human donor with non-small cell lung cancer who had a partial response to radiotherapy plus ipilimumab.

The chain employs TRBV19 and TRBJ2-7; TRBD2 might be the D (6 bases). The CDR3 is 15 residues long. Germline V gene data show CDR1 as LNHDA and CDR2 as SQIVND (reference sequence). The V gene lost 5 bases and the J gene lost 2 bases, with 16 bases spanning the gap. CDR3 in DNA: TGTGCCAGTAGTCCATTGGGGGGACGGACCTACGAGCAGTACTTC. Amino acid sequence: CASSPLGGRTYEQYF.

This chain uses TRBV6-1 with TRBJ1-2; tentative D call: TRBD1 (6 bases). CDR1 and CDR2 from the germline V gene are MNHNS and SASEGT. The CDR3 extends over 14 amino acids. V lost 2 bases to trimming and J lost 4 bases, with 11 bases between them. Here the CDR3 reads CASSESGTSYGYTF. The CDR3 region has the DNA TGTGCCAGCAGTGAATCCGGGACATCCTATGGCTACACCTTC.

The chain has TRBV9 and TRBJ1-4; tentative D call: TRBD1 (6 bases). Germline-derived CDR1 and CDR2 are SGDLS and YYNGEE. V lost 0 bases, J lost 0 bases, and 15 bases lay in between. The CDR3 covers 18 residues. CDR3 amino acids: CASSVAGGHVATNEKLFF. The CDR3 region has the DNA TGTGCCAGCAGCGTAGCTGGGGGACACGTGGCAACTAATGAAAAACTGTTTTTT.

By its share, this clone is medium-sized. This sequence joins TRBV10-2 and TRBJ2-1; D remains unclear. Trimming pared 10 bases from V and 3 bases from J, leaving 13 bases between. The CDR3 runs to 13 residues. Germline loops: CDR1 WSHSY, CDR2 SAAADI. The CDR3 protein is CATSLRNYNEQFF. CDR3 coding DNA: TGCGCCACCTCCCTACGCAACTACAATGAGCAGTTCTTC.

V and J are TRBV6-1 and TRBJ1-1, with D perhaps matching TRBD1 (6 bases). V lost 4 bases to trimming and J lost 0 bases, with 12 bases between them. The germline gives CDR1 MNHNS, CDR2 SASEGT. The CDR3 covers 15 residues. CDR3 bases: TGTGCCAGCAGTGTCCAGGGACACGTGAACACTGAAGCTTTCTTT. Translation gives CASSVQGHVNTEAFF.

This rearrangement joins TRBV2 to TRBJ2-1, with D possibly TRBD1 on 6 matching bases. Germline V gives CDR1 SNHLY, CDR2 FYNNEI. The CDR3 is made up of 16 amino acids. Trimming shortened V by 6 bases and J by 0 bases, and 15 bases separated the two germline ends. CDR3 nucleotide sequence: TGTGCCAGCAGCCTCTCACCGGACAGCTCCTACAATGAGCAGTTCTTC. It specifies CASSLSPDSSYNEQFF.

The V gene is TRBV27, the J gene TRBJ2-2; no reliable D call. The CDR3 length is 19 residues. Germline CDR1 reads MNHEY; CDR2 reads SMNVEV (reference sequence). V was shortened by 2 bases and J by 0 bases, with 19 bases between the two germline ends. The CDR3 spells CASSLTSAFAGSNTGELFF. Here the CDR3 DNA reads TGTGCCAGCAGTTTAACAAGCGCTTTTGCTGGGTCGAACACCGGGGAGCTGTTTTTT.